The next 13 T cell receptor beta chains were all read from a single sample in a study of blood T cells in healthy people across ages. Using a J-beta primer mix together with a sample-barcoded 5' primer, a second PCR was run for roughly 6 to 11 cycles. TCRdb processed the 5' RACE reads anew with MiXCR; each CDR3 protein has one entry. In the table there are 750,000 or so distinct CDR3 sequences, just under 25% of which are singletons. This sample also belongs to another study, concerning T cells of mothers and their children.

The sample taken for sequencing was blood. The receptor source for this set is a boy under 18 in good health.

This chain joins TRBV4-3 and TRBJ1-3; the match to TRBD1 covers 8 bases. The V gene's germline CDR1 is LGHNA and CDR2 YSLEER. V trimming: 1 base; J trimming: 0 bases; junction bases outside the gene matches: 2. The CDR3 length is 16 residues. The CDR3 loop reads CASSQGTGLSGNTIYF. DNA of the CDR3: TGCGCCAGCAGCCAAGGGACAGGGCTCTCTGGAAACACCATATATTTT.

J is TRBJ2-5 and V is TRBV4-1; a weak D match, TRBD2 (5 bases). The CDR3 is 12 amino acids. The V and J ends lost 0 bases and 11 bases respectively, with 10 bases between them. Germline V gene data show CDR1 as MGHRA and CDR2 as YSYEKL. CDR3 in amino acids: CASSQDQREQYF. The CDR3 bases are TGCGCCAGCAGCCAAGACCAGAGGGAGCAGTACTTC.

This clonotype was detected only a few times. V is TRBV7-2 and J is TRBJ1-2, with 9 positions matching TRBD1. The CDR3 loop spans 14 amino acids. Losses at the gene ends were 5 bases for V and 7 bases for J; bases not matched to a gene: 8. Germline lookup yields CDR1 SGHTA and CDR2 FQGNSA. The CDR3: CASSQHRGPGGYTF. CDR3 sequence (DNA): TGTGCCAGCAGCCAACACAGGGGGCCAGGTGGCTACACCTTC.

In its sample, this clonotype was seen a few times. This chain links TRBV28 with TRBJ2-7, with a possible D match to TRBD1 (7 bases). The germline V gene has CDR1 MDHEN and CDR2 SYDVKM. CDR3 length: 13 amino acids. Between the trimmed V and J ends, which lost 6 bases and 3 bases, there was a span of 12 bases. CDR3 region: CASRPGGLYEQYF. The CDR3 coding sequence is TGTGCCAGCAGACCAGGGGGGCTCTACGAGCAGTACTTC.

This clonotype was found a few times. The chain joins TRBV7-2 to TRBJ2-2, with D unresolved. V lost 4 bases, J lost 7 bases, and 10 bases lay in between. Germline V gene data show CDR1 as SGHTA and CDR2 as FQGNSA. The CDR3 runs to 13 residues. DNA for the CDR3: TGTGCCAGCAGCTCGAATTCAGGCGGGGAGCTGTTTTTT. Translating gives CASSSNSGGELFF. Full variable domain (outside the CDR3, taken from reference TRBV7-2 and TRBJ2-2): GAGVSQSPSNKVTEKGKDVELRCDPISGHTALYWYRQSLGQGLEFLIYFQGNSAPDKSGLPSDRFSAERTGGSVSTLTIQRTQQEDSAVYLCASSSNSGGELFFGEGSRLTVL.

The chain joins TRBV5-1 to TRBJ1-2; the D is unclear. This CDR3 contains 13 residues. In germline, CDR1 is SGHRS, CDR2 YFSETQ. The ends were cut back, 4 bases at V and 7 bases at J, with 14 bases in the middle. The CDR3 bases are TGCGCCAGCAGCGATCAAGTTGCATTTGGCTACACCTTC. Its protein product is CASSDQVAFGYTF.

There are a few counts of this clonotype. The DNA for the CDR3 is TGTGCCAGCAGTTACTCGCCGCCTAGCGGGGCCTACAATGAGCAGTTCTTC. It codes for CASSYSPPSGAYNEQFF. The V and J genes are TRBV6-2 or TRBV6-3 and TRBJ2-1, with 9 nucleotides matching TRBD2. This CDR3 has 17 amino acids. The ends lost 0 bases at V and 2 bases at J; junction bases unmatched: 5. Germline loops: CDR1 MNHEY, CDR2 SVGEGT.

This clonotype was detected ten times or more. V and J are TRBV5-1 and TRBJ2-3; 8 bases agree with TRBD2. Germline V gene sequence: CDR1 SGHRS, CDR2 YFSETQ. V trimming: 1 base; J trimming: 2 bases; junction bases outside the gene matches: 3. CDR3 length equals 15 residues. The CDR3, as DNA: TGCGCCAGCAGCTTGTTAGCGGGAATCACAGATACGCAGTATTTT. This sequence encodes CASSLLAGITDTQYF.

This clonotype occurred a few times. The CDR3 loop reads CASNRDQPQHF. CDR3 DNA: TGTGCCAGCAACAGAGATCAGCCCCAGCATTTT. V usage is TRBV28 and J usage is TRBJ1-5; D not certain. The V gene lost 7 bases and the J gene lost 5 bases, with 6 bases spanning the gap. From germline, CDR1 is MDHEN and CDR2 SYDVKM. The CDR3 has 11 amino acids.

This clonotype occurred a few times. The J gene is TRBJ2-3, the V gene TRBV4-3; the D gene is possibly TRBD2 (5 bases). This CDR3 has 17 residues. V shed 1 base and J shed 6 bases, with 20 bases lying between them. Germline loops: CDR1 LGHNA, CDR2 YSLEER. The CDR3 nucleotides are TGCGCCAGCAGCCAAGGCCTCCGGGATGCCCATCTGGATACGCAGTATTTT. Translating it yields CASSQGLRDAHLDTQYF.

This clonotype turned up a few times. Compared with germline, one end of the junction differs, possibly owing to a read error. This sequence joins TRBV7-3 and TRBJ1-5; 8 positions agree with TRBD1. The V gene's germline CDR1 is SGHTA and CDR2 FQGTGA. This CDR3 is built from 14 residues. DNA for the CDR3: TGTGCCAGCAGCGCAACAGGGGGAAGTCAGCCCCGGCATTTT. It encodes CASSATGGSQPRHF.

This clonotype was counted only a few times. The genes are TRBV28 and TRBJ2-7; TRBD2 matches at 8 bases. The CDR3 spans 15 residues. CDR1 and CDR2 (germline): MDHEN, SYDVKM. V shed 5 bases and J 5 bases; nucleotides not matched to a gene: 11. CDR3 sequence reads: CASSPSASGRHEQYF. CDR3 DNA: TGTGCCAGCAGTCCCTCAGCTAGCGGGCGTCACGAGCAGTACTTC.

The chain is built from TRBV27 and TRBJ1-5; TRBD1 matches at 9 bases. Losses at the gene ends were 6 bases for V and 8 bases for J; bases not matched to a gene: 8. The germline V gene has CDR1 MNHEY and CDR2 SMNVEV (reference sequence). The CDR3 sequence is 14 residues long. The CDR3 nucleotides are TGTGCCAGCAGCAAAGGACAGGGGAAGGAGCCCCAGCATTTT. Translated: CASSKGQGKEPQHF.